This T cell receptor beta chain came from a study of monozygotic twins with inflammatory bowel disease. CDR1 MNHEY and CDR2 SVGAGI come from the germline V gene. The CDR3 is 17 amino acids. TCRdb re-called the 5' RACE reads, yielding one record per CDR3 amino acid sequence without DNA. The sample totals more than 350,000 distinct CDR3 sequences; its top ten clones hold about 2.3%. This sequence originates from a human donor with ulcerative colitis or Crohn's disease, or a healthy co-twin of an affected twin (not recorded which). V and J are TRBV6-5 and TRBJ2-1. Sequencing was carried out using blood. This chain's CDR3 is CASSYSYPATSYNEQFF.